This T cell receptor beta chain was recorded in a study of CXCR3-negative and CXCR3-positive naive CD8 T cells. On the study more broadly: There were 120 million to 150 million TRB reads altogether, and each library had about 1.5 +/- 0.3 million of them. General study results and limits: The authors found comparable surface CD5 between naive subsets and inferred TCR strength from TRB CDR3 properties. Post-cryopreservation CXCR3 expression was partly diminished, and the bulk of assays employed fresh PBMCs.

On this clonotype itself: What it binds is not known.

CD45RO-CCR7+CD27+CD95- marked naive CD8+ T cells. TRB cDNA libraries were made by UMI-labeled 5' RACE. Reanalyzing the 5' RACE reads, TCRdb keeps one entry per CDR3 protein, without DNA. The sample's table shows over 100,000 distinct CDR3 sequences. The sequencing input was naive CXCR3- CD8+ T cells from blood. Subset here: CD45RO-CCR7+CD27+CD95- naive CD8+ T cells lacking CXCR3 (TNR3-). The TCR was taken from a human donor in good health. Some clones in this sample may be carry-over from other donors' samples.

CDR3 sequence: CTSSEGSSLEAFF. This chain joins TRBV25-1 and TRBJ1-1. In germline, CDR1 is MGHDK, CDR2 SYGVNS. This CDR3 is built from 13 residues.